This passage covers 25 T cell receptor beta chains from one sample sequenced in a study of blood T cells in healthy people across ages. Through a sample-barcoded 5' primer and a J-beta primer mix, a second PCR was run for roughly 6 to 12 cycles. Each CDR3 protein gets one entry after TCRdb re-called the 5' RACE reads with MiXCR. The table has some 1,800,000 distinct CDR3 sequences, about 39% seen once. Input material: blood. The receptors here all came from a human donor in good health.

This rearrangement joins TRBV28 to TRBJ2-7; TRBD2 matches at 7 bases. CDR3 length: 16 amino acids. Germline lookup yields CDR1 MDHEN and CDR2 SYDVKM. The V gene end was trimmed by 6 bases and the J gene end by 1 base; junction bases not matched to a gene: 12. The CDR3 DNA reads as TGTGCCAGCAGCCCCACGTGGCTAGCGGTGTCCTACGAGCAGTACTTC. Translating it yields CASSPTWLAVSYEQYF.

This sequence joins TRBV9 and TRBJ1-1, with D possibly matching TRBD1 (6 bases). Germline CDR1 reads SGDLS; CDR2 reads YYNGEE. V lost 0 bases, J lost 3 bases, and 12 bases lay in between. The length of the CDR3 is 15 residues. CDR3 protein: CASSVVQGGDTEAFF. CDR3 sequence (DNA): TGTGCCAGCAGCGTAGTACAGGGTGGGGACACTGAAGCTTTCTTT.

This clonotype was seen only a few times. The J gene is TRBJ2-1, the V gene TRBV6-1; 8 nucleotides align to TRBD2. The CDR3 covers 15 residues. Unmatched junction bases numbered 8, after V lost 3 bases and J lost 7 bases. In germline, CDR1 is MNHNS, CDR2 SASEGT. The CDR3 reads CASSEIPGLVNEQFF. The CDR3 bases are TGTGCCAGCAGTGAGATTCCGGGACTAGTAAATGAGCAGTTCTTC.

V gene TRBV5-1 combines with J gene TRBJ1-1; D not certain. CDR1 and CDR2 (germline): SGHRS, YFSETQ. CDR3 length equals 14 residues. V gave up 3 bases and J gave up 1 base, with 10 bases separating them. In DNA, the CDR3 is TGCGCCAGCAGCTCGGCCGGTTGGAACACTGAAGCTTTCTTT. Translating gives CASSSAGWNTEAFF. The complete variable domain, with remaining parts taken from reference TRBV5-1 and TRBJ1-1, reads KAGVTQTPRYLIKTRGQQVTLSCSPISGHRSVSWYQQTPGQGLQFLFEYFSETQRNKGNFPGRFSGRQFSNSRSEMNVSTLELGDSALYLCASSSAGWNTEAFFGQGTRLTVV.

The chain employs TRBV4-3 and TRBJ1-2; TRBD1 matches 9 bases. Trimming removed 4 bases from V and 6 bases from J; junction bases left unmatched: 6. The CDR3 covers 14 residues. Germline values: CDR1 LGHNA, CDR2 YSLEER. The CDR3 here is CASSLMTGGNGYTF. CDR3 bases: TGCGCCAGCAGCCTAATGACAGGGGGAAATGGCTACACCTTC.

The V and J genes are TRBV18 and TRBJ1-1; D not resolved. The CDR3 is made up of 16 amino acids. From germline, CDR1 is KGHSH and CDR2 LQKENI. Trimming stripped 3 bases from V and 0 bases from J, with 14 bases between. CDR3 sequence (DNA): TGTGCCAGCTCACCCATCATAGAGAGGGTGAACACTGAAGCTTTCTTT. This encodes CASSPIIERVNTEAFF.

This clonotype showed up just a few times. The gene calls are TRBV29-1 and TRBJ1-1; perhaps TRBD1 as D (6 bases). V was shortened by 6 bases and J by 0 bases, with 8 bases between the two germline ends. Looked up from germline, CDR1 is SQVTM and CDR2 is ANQGSEA. This CDR3 region has 12 residues. As DNA, the CDR3 is TGCAGCGTGGGACAAGTGAACACTGAAGCTTTCTTT. Protein sequence: CSVGQVNTEAFF.

This clonotype occurred a few times. The chain carries TRBV7-3 and TRBJ2-2; D gene unclear. The V gene lost 4 bases and the J gene lost 5 bases, with 8 bases spanning the gap. The CDR3 is 13 amino acids. In germline, CDR1 is SGHTA, CDR2 FQGTGA. The CDR3 loop reads CASSSLSTGELFF. Written as DNA, the CDR3 is TGTGCCAGCAGCTCCCTAAGTACCGGGGAGCTGTTTTTT.

The V and J genes are TRBV7-9 and TRBJ2-3; tentative D call: TRBD2 (6 bases). Germline CDR1 and CDR2: SEHNR and FQNEAQ (reference sequence). Trimming cost V 7 bases and J 3 bases, with 17 bases left between them. The CDR3 consists of 15 residues. The CDR3 reads CASNYGTFETDTQYF. CDR3 nucleotide sequence: TGTGCCAGCAACTACGGGACTTTTGAAACAGATACGCAGTATTTT.

The chain uses TRBV6-1 and TRBJ1-2; no reliable D call. CDR3 length: 16 amino acids. V lost 4 bases and J lost 1, with 16 bases in between. The germline gives CDR1 MNHNS, CDR2 SASEGT. CDR3 in DNA: TGTGCCAGCAGTGGACCTAGACACCCTCGTAACTATGGCTACACCTTC. It codes for CASSGPRHPRNYGYTF.

The chain joins TRBV5-1 to TRBJ2-5; D is perhaps TRBD1 (5 bases). The CDR3 loop spans 15 amino acids. Between the trimmed V and J ends, which lost 4 bases and 4 bases, there was a span of 17 bases. CDR1 SGHRS and CDR2 YFSETQ come from the germline V gene. The CDR3 loop reads CASSPWGAVVETQYF. In DNA form, the CDR3 reads TGCGCCAGCAGCCCGTGGGGCGCGGTAGTAGAGACCCAGTACTTC.

CDR3 coding DNA: TGCAGCGTTGGAACAGGGGCGTTTTGGGATACGCAGTATTTT. It specifies CSVGTGAFWDTQYF. V is TRBV29-1 and J is TRBJ2-3, with 7 nucleotides matching TRBD1. Germline V gene sequence: CDR1 SQVTM, CDR2 ANQGSEA. V shed 4 bases and J 6 bases; nucleotides not matched to a gene: 10. The CDR3 sequence is 14 residues long.

The V call is TRBV7-2, the J call TRBJ1-2, with 8 bases aligning to TRBD1. This CDR3 comprises 16 residues. The germline V gene encodes CDR1 SGHTA and CDR2 FQGNSA. V lost 1 base and J lost 4; bases outside the gene matches: 8. In nucleotides, the CDR3 is TGTGCCAGCAGCTTAGAGGGGTCGGGACAGGTCTATGGCTACACCTTC. It specifies CASSLEGSGQVYGYTF.

This clonotype was detected many times. The chain joins TRBV6-2 or TRBV6-3 to TRBJ2-1; 13 bases are shared with TRBD2. CDR3 length: 17 amino acids. Per germline, CDR1 MNHEY and CDR2 SVGEGT. V was clipped by 8 bases and J by 3 bases; unmatched bases: 10. The CDR3 nucleotides are TGTGCCAGCGATAAATCGACTAGCGGGGGGAACTACAATGAGCAGTTCTTC. It encodes CASDKSTSGGNYNEQFF.

The chain has TRBV29-1 and TRBJ2-3; 10 bases match TRBD1. The V segment lost 7 bases and the J segment 8 bases; nucleotides outside the gene matches: 9. Germline CDR1 is SQVTM and CDR2 is ANQGSEA. CDR3 size: 13 residues. The CDR3 loop reads CSALEGQGSTQYF. In nucleotides, the CDR3 is TGCAGCGCTTTAGAGGGACAGGGGAGTACGCAGTATTTT.

This rearrangement joins TRBV6-1 to TRBJ2-3; D remains unclear. Germline CDR1 is MNHNS and CDR2 is SASEGT. The CDR3 extends over 15 amino acids. Trimming pared 7 bases from V and 2 bases from J, leaving 16 bases between. The CDR3 loop is CASIKTADITDTQYF. The CDR3 region has the DNA TGTGCCAGCATTAAGACCGCTGACATCACAGATACGCAGTATTTT.

Points on this clonotype: One end of the junction fails to match germline, which may point to a read error. CDR3 region: CASSPLGDYSYNGQFF. The CDR3 DNA reads as TGTGCCAGCAGTCCCCTCGGCGACTACTCCTACAATGGGCAGTTCTTC. The chain joins TRBV12-3 or TRBV12-4 to TRBJ2-1; maybe TRBD2 (5 bases). The CDR3 is 16 residues long.

The chain links TRBV6-5 to TRBJ1-4, with D possibly TRBD1 on 6 matching bases. Germline V CDR1 and CDR2: MNHEY, SVGAGI. This CDR3 has 14 residues. V was clipped by 9 bases and J by 15 bases, with 26 bases between them. The CDR3 DNA is TGTGCCAGTAGTATATTTCAGACCGGGACACTCTTGTTTTTT. Amino acid sequence: CASSIFQTGTLLFF.

Only a few counts were recorded for this clonotype. The V and J genes are TRBV12-3 or TRBV12-4 and TRBJ2-3, with unresolved D. The CDR3 consists of 15 residues. V was pared by 6 bases and J by 0 bases, with 13 bases between. CDR3 loop: CASSRWGGSTDTQYF. The DNA for the CDR3 is TGTGCCAGCAGCCGATGGGGTGGGAGCACAGATACGCAGTATTTT.

The chain carries TRBV20-1 and TRBJ2-7, with D possibly being TRBD2 (5 bases). Trimming pared 3 bases from V and 12 bases from J, leaving 18 bases between. Germline V CDR1 and CDR2: DFQATT, SNEGSKA (reference sequence). This CDR3 has 12 residues. Here the CDR3 DNA reads TGCAGTGCTAGTGCTACAGAGGGAAAAGCGTACTTC. It specifies CSASATEGKAYF.

The chain has TRBV27 and TRBJ1-1, with D unresolved. The CDR3 extends over 11 amino acids. The V end was cut by 7 bases, the J end by 4 bases, with 7 bases between. Per germline, CDR1 MNHEY and CDR2 SMNVEV (reference sequence). The CDR3 DNA reads TGTGCCAGCAATAGCGCCACTGAAGCTTTCTTT. It translates to CASNSATEAFF.

This chain connects TRBV11-2 to TRBJ2-1; the D is unclear. The CDR3 consists of 12 residues. Per the germline V gene, CDR1 is SGHAT and CDR2 is FQNNGV. V lost 2 bases, J lost 10 bases, and 9 bases lay in between. The CDR3 is CASSLSRTEQFF. The CDR3 DNA sequence: TGTGCCAGCAGCTTAAGTAGAACAGAGCAGTTCTTC.

The V call is TRBV4-2, the J call TRBJ1-2, with D possibly matching TRBD1 (6 bases). Germline V gene data show CDR1 as LGHNA and CDR2 as YNFKEQ. The CDR3 sequence is 15 residues long. V was clipped by 4 bases and J by 3 bases, with 15 bases between them. The CDR3 DNA is TGTGCCAGCAGCCTACAGGGTCCGGAGGACTATGGCTACACCTTC. Translation: CASSLQGPEDYGYTF.

This clonotype showed up just a few times. J is TRBJ2-1 and V is TRBV12-3 or TRBV12-4, with a tentative D call TRBD2 (5 bases). V was clipped by 6 bases and J by 0 bases, with 12 bases between them. This CDR3 is 15 amino acids long. CDR3: CASSNTRSSYNEQFF. The DNA of the CDR3 is TGTGCCAGCAGCAACACTAGGAGCTCCTACAATGAGCAGTTCTTC.

This clonotype was recorded a few times. This CDR3 is CASSSTSGANTGELFF. The CDR3 DNA reads TGTGCCAGCAGCTCCACTAGCGGAGCGAACACCGGGGAGCTGTTTTTT. This sequence joins TRBV11-2 and TRBJ2-2, with 8 bases fitting TRBD2. This CDR3 has 16 residues. The germline CDR1 and CDR2 sequences are SGHAT and FQNNGV. Germline trimming cut 4 bases from V and 0 bases from J; bases unmatched to any gene: 4.